The clone carrying this TCR beta chain occurred many times. In the original workflow: Quantification of nucleated cells was approximated via reference gene primer amplification. TCRdb's copy holds only in-frame clones and misses some; the assay was immunoSEQ multiplex PCR. V, J and clone size are taken as reported in that table, and D and trimming were inferred from the DNA itself. The table shows 150,000 to 200,000 clones, with more than 75% occurring only once. This sample stems from a study of blood T cell repertoires in COVID-19. Study as a whole: Sample material is recorded as cDNA or gDNA derived from T cells, B-cell-depleted T cells, or PBMCs.

The Seattle patients, enrolled during active infection, were followed longitudinally. CDR1 is SGHVS and CDR2 is FNYEAQ in the germline V gene. J lost 1 base, V lost 3 bases, and 5 bases had no gene match. The length of the CDR3 is 16 residues. The TCR was taken from a woman aged 70-85 years with COVID-19, enrolled during active disease. Sequencing was carried out using peripheral blood. The gene calls are TRBV7-6 and TRBJ2-2; the match to TRBD1 covers 7 bases. The CDR3 sequence: CASSLRQGWNTGELFF. The CDR3 coding sequence is TGTGCCAGCAGCTTGCGACAGGGCTGGAACACCGGGGAGCTGTTTTTT. Full variable domain (missing parts from reference TRBV7-6 and TRBJ2-2): GAGVSQSPRYKVTKRGQDVALRCDPISGHVSLYWYRQALGQGPEFLTYFNYEAQQDKSGLPNDRFSAERPEGSISTLTIQRTEQRDSAMYRCASSLRQGWNTGELFFGEGSRLTVL.